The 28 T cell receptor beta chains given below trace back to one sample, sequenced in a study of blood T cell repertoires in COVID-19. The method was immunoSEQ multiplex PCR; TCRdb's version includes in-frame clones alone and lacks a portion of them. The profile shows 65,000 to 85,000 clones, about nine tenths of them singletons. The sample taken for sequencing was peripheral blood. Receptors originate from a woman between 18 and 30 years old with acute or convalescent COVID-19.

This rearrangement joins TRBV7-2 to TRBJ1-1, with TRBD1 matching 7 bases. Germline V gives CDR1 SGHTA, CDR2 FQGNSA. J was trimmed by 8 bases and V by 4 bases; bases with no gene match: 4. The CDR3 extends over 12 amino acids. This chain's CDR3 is CASSSQGREAFF. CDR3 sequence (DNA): TGTGCCAGCAGCTCACAGGGGAGAGAAGCTTTCTTT.

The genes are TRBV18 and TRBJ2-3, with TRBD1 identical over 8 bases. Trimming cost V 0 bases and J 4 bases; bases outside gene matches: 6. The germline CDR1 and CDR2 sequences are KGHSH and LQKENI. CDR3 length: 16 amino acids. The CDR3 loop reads CASSPPVQGAADTQYF. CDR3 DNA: TGTGCCAGCTCACCACCCGTCCAGGGGGCCGCAGATACGCAGTATTTT.

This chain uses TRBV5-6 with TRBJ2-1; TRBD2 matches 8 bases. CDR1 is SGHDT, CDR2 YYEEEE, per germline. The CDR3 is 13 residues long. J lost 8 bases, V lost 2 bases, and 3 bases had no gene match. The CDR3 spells CASSFGGAYEQFF. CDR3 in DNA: TGTGCCAGCAGCTTCGGGGGGGCCTATGAGCAGTTCTTC.

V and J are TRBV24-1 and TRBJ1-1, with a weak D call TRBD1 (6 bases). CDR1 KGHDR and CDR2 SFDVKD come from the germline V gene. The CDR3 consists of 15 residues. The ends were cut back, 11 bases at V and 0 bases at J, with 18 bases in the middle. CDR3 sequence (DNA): TGTGCCATCCGGGACACCTTCTTTTTGAACACTGAAGCTTTCTTT. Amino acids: CAIRDTFFLNTEAFF.

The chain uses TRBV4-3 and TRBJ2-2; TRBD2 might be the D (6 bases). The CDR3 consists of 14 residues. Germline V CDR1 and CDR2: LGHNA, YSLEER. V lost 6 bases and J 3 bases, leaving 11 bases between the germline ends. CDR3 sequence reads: CASRESGYTGELFF. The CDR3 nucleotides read TGCGCCAGCAGAGAAAGCGGGTACACCGGGGAGCTGTTTTTT.

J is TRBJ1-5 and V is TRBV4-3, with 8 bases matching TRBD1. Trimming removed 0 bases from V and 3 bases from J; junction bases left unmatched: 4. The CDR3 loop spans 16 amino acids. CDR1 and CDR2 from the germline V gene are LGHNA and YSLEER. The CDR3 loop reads CASSQDNRGFNQPQHF. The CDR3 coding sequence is TGCGCCAGCAGCCAAGACAACAGGGGGTTCAATCAGCCCCAGCATTTT.

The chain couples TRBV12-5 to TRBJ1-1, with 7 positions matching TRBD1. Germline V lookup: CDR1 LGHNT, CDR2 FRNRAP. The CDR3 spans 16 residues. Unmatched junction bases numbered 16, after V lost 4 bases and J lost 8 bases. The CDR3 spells CASGYRQGPNRDEAFF. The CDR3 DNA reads TGTGCTAGTGGTTATCGACAGGGACCAAATAGGGACGAAGCTTTCTTT.

The CDR3: CASSDSGTSTDTQYF. The DNA of the CDR3 is TGTGCCAGCAGTGACAGCGGCACTAGCACAGATACGCAGTATTTT. The rearrangement uses TRBV6-1 and TRBJ2-3, with D perhaps TRBD2 (5 bases). This CDR3 has 15 amino acids. The germline V gene encodes CDR1 MNHNS and CDR2 SASEGT. Trimming removed 3 bases from V and 0 bases from J, with 10 bases in between.

The CDR3 DNA sequence: TGTGCCAGCAGTGAATTGGGGCGGCGAAATTCACCCCTCCACTTT. Its translation: CASSELGRRNSPLHF. The chain carries TRBV6-1 and TRBJ1-6, with a weak D call TRBD1 (5 bases). Trimming removed 2 bases from V and 7 bases from J, with 12 bases in between. CDR1 is MNHNS and CDR2 is SASEGT in the germline V gene. CDR3 length equals 15 residues.

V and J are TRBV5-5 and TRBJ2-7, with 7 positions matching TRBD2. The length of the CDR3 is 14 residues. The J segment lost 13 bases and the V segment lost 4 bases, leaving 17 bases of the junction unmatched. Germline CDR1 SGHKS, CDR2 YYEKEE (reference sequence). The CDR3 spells CASSAANSPGGLYF. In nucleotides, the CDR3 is TGTGCCAGCAGCGCCGCCAACTCCCCGGGGGGACTTTACTTC.

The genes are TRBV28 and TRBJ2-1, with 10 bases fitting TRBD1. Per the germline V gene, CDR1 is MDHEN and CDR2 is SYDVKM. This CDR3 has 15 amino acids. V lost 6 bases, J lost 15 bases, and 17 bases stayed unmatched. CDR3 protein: CASSPGQGVGKVRFF. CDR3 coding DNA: TGTGCCAGCAGCCCCGGACAGGGGGTAGGTAAGGTTCGGTTCTTC.

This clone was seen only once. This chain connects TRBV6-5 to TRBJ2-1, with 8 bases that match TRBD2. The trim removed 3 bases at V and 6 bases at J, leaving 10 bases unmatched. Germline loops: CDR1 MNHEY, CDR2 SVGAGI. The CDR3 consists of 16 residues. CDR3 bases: TGTGCCAGCAGTTATTCTGGGACTAGTGTTGGCAATGAGCAGTTCTTC. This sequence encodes CASSYSGTSVGNEQFF.

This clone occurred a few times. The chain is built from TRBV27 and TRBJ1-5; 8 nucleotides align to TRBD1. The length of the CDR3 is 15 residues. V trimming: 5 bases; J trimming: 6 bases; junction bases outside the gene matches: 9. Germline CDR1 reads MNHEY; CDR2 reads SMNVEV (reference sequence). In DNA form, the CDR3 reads TGTGCCAGCAGTCCCCGACAGGGGAGTCCTCAGCCCCAGCATTTT. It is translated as CASSPRQGSPQPQHF.

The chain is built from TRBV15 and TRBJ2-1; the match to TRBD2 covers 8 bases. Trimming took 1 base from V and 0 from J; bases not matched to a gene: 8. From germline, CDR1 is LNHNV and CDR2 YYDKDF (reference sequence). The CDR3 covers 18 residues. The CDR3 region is CATSRVSSGYTSYNEQFF. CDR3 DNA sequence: TGTGCCACCAGCAGAGTATCTAGCGGGTACACCTCCTACAATGAGCAGTTCTTC.

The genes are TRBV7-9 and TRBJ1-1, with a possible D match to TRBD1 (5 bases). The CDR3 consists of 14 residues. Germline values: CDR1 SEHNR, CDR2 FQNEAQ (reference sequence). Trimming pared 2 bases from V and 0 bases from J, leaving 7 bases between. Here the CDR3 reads CASSLTGLNTEAFF. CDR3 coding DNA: TGTGCCAGCAGCTTAACAGGATTGAACACTGAAGCTTTCTTT.

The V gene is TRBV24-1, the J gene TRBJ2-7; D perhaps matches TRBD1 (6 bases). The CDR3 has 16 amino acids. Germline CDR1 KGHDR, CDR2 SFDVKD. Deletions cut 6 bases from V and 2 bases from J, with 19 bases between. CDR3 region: CATSHPRGHTAYEQYF. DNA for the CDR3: TGTGCCACCAGTCACCCGAGGGGACACACAGCCTACGAGCAGTACTTC.

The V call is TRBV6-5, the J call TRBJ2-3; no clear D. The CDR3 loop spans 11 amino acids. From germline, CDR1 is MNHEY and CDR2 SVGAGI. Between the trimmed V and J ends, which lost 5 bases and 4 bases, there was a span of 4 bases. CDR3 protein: CASSRADTQYF. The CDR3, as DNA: TGTGCCAGCAGTCGGGCAGATACGCAGTATTTT.

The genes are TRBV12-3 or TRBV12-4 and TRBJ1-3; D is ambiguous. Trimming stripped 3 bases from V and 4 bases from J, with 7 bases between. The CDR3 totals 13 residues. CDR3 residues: CASSFSPGNTIYF. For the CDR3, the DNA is TGTGCCAGCAGTTTTTCTCCCGGAAACACCATATATTTT.

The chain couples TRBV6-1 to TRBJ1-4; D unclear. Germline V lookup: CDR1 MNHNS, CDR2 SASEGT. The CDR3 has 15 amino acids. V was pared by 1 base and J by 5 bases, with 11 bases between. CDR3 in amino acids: CASSEGRGVNEKLFF. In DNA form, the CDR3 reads TGTGCCAGCAGTGAAGGGCGAGGCGTAAATGAAAAACTGTTTTTT.

The CDR3 DNA is TGTGCCAGCAGGTCTAGTAGCGGGGGGGCCCCGCTACAATACAATGAGCAGTTCTTC. Its translation: CASRSSSGGAPLQYNEQFF. The chain joins TRBV28 to TRBJ2-1; 11 bases map to TRBD2. Germline V CDR1 and CDR2: MDHEN, SYDVKM. This CDR3 contains 19 residues. V was pared by 6 bases and J by 4 bases, with 17 bases of the junction left unmatched.

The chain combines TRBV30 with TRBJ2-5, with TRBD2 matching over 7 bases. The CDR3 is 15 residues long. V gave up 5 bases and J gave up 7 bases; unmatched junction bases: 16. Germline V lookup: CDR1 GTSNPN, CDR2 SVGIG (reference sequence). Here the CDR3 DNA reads TGTGCCTGGGGAGGGATAGGCGGGGGAGGAGGGACCCAGTACTTC. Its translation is CAWGGIGGGGGTQYF. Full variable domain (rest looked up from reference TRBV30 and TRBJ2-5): SQTIHQWPATLVQPVGSPLSLECTVEGTSNPNLYWYRQAAGRGLQLLFYSVGIGQISSEVPQNLSASRPQDRQFILSSKKLLLSDSGFYLCAWGGIGGGGGTQYFGPGTRLLVL.

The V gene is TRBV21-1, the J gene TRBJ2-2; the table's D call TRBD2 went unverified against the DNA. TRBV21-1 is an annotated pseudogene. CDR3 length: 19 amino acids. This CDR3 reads CASSRFRLAGATNTGELFF. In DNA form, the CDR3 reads TGTGCCAGCAGCAGATTTAGGCTAGCGGGAGCAACGAACACCGGGGAGCTGTTTTTT.

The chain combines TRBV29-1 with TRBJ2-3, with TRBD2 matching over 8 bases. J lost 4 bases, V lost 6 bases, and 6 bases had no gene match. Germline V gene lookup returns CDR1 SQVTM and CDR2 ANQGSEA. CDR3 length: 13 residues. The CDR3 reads CSVQSGSADTQYF. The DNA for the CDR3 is TGCAGCGTCCAAAGCGGGAGTGCAGATACGCAGTATTTT.

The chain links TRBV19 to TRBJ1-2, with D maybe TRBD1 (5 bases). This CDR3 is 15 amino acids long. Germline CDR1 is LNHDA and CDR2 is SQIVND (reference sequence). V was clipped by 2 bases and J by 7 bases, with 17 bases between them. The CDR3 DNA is TGTGCCAGTAGTATAAAACTTCAGGGATTAAGTGGCTACACCTTC. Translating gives CASSIKLQGLSGYTF.

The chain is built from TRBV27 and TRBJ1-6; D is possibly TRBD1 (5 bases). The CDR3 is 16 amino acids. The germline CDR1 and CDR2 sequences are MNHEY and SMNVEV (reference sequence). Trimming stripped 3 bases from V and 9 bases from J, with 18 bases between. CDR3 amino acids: CASSFSGPQGGSPLHF. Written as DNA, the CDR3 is TGTGCCAGCAGTTTCTCCGGGCCCCAGGGTGGTTCACCCCTCCACTTT.

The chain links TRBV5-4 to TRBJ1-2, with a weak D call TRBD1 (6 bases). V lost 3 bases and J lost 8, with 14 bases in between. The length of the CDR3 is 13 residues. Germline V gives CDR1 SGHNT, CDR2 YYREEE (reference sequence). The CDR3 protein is CASSSKNRAGYTF. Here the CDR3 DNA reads TGTGCCAGCAGCTCAAAGAACAGGGCCGGCTACACCTTC.

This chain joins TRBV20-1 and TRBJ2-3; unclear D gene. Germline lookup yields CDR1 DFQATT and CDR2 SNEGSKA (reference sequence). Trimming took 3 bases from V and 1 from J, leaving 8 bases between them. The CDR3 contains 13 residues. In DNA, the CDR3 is TGCAGTGCTAGTAGACAACGCACAGATACGCAGTATTTT. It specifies CSASRQRTDTQYF.

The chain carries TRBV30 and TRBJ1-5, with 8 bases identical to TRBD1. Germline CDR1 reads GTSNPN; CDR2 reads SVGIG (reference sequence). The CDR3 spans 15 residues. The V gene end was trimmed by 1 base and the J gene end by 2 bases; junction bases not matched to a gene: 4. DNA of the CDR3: TGTGCCTGGAGTGCCGACAGGGGCGGCAATCAGCCCCAGCATTTT. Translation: CAWSADRGGNQPQHF.